Shown below are 25 T cell receptor beta chains from a single sample sequenced in a study of shared clonotypes between healthy human individuals. Assay: immunoSEQ multiplex PCR; the TCRdb copy retains only in-frame clones and omits some. The sample carries about 1.5 million clones, approximately 97% recorded once. Sequenced sample: naive CD4+ T cells sorted from blood. Stated subset: CD45RA+ positively selected. These receptor sequences come from a man aged 25 to 40 in good health.

The chain joins TRBV7-9 to TRBJ2-7; the D gene is possibly TRBD1 (6 bases). Germline V CDR1 and CDR2: SEHNR, FQNEAQ (reference sequence). CDR3 length: 14 residues. Between the trimmed V and J ends, which lost 1 base and 4 bases, there was a span of 11 bases. CDR3 sequence (DNA): TGTGCCAGCAGCTTAGGCAGGGGTAGGTACGAGCAGTACTTC. Its translation is CASSLGRGRYEQYF.

The chain couples TRBV28 to TRBJ2-7; perhaps TRBD1 as D (6 bases). Between the trimmed V and J ends, which lost 9 bases and 4 bases, there was a span of 13 bases. This CDR3 has 12 residues. Germline CDR1 MDHEN, CDR2 SYDVKM. CDR3 protein: CASKGQPYEQYF. CDR3 DNA sequence: TGTGCCAGTAAAGGACAGCCTTACGAGCAGTACTTC.

The CDR3 region has the DNA TGTGCCAGCAGCCCCGGGACATCCCTCTACGAGCAGTACTTC. Amino acid sequence: CASSPGTSLYEQYF. The chain links TRBV9 to TRBJ2-7, with D tentatively TRBD1 (6 bases). V was shortened by 4 bases and J by 3 bases, with 14 bases between the two germline ends. The CDR3 loop spans 14 amino acids. In germline, CDR1 is SGDLS, CDR2 YYNGEE.

The chain links TRBV6-5 to TRBJ2-3; TRBD2 aligns across 8 bases. This CDR3 comprises 16 residues. The germline V gene has CDR1 MNHEY and CDR2 SVGAGI. V lost 3 bases to trimming and J lost 0 bases; unmatched junction nucleotides: 5. The CDR3 DNA reads TGTGCCAGCAGTTATGTAGCGGGGTTGAGCACAGATACGCAGTATTTT. Encoded protein: CASSYVAGLSTDTQYF.

CDR3 sequence reads: CASGRGISGELFF. The CDR3 nucleotides read TGTGCCAGCGGCAGGGGAATCTCCGGGGAGCTGTTTTTT. The rearrangement links TRBV28 to TRBJ2-2, with D possibly being TRBD1 (6 bases). Germline V gene data show CDR1 as MDHEN and CDR2 as SYDVKM. The CDR3 spans 13 residues. V gave up 8 bases and J gave up 6 bases, with 13 bases separating them.

This clone was picked up one time. The chain couples TRBV4-2 to TRBJ2-7, with D perhaps matching TRBD2 (6 bases). V lost 3 bases and J lost 6, with 18 bases in between. CDR1 and CDR2 from the germline V gene are LGHNA and YNFKEQ. The CDR3 covers 15 residues. The CDR3 reads CASSQEGRSLGEQYF. The CDR3 coding sequence is TGTGCCAGCAGCCAGGAGGGCCGTTCCTTAGGCGAGCAGTACTTC.

This clone was detected only once. V is TRBV5-8 and J is TRBJ2-1, with TRBD2 matching 15 bases. Germline V CDR1 and CDR2: SGHTS, YDEGEE. The ends lost 4 bases at V and 9 bases at J; junction bases unmatched: 5. The CDR3 is made up of 15 amino acids. CDR3 region: CASSPGTSGRFEQFF. Written as DNA, the CDR3 is TGTGCCAGCAGCCCTGGGACTAGCGGGAGGTTTGAGCAGTTCTTC. Drawing the rest from reference TRBV5-8 and TRBJ2-1, the complete variable domain is EAGVTQSPTHLIKTRGQQATLRCSPISGHTSVYWYQQALGLGLQFLLWYDEGEERNRGNFPPRFSGRQFPNYSSELNVNALELEDSALYLCASSPGTSGRFEQFFGPGTRLTVL.

The chain uses TRBV10-3 and TRBJ1-5, with D hard to call. The germline V gene has CDR1 ENHRY and CDR2 SYGVKD. V lost 6 bases and J 0 bases, leaving 12 bases between the germline ends. This CDR3 spans 15 amino acids. Written as DNA, the CDR3 is TGTGCCATCAGAAACAGTCCCCGTAGCAATCAGCCCCAGCATTTT. This sequence encodes CAIRNSPRSNQPQHF.

The chain links TRBV7-8 to TRBJ2-5; no definite D call. The CDR3 consists of 14 residues. V was pared by 7 bases and J by 3 bases, with 15 bases between. In germline, CDR1 is SGHVS, CDR2 FQNEAQ. CDR3 sequence: CASTLDGTKETQYF. CDR3 coding DNA: TGTGCCAGCACCTTGGACGGTACCAAAGAGACCCAGTACTTC.

The CDR3 region has the DNA TGTGCCAGCAGTGTTGCGGGAGACACCGGGGAGCTGTTTTTT. The encoded protein is CASSVAGDTGELFF. The V and J genes are TRBV6-1 and TRBJ2-2; 7 nucleotides match TRBD2. CDR1 is MNHNS, CDR2 SASEGT, per germline. V was pared by 4 bases and J by 3 bases, with 2 bases of the junction left unmatched. CDR3 length: 14 residues.

This rearrangement joins TRBV28 to TRBJ2-7; D is ambiguous. The CDR3 has 11 amino acids. V lost 6 bases and J lost 7, with 10 bases in between. Germline loops: CDR1 MDHEN, CDR2 SYDVKM. CDR3 DNA: TGTGCCAGCAGCCAAAACTGGGAGCAGTACTTC. Protein product: CASSQNWEQYF.

The chain has TRBV11-2 and TRBJ2-5; D perhaps matches TRBD2 (5 bases). Germline CDR1 is SGHAT and CDR2 is FQNNGV. The CDR3 is 15 residues long. Trimming cost V 3 bases and J 5 bases, with 16 bases left between them. The CDR3, as DNA: TGTGCCAGCAGCTTTCTCCCAACGAGGGAGGAGACCCAGTACTTC. Translated, it gives CASSFLPTREETQYF.

This chain links TRBV5-1 with TRBJ2-1; D gene unclear. CDR1 is SGHRS, CDR2 YFSETQ, per germline. CDR3 length equals 12 residues. V was pared by 0 bases and J by 9 bases, with 7 bases between. CDR3 region: CASSLAVAEQFF. For the CDR3, the DNA is TGCGCCAGCAGCTTGGCAGTGGCTGAGCAGTTCTTC.

The V gene is TRBV25-1, the J gene TRBJ2-1, with 14 bases matching TRBD2. Germline V gene sequence: CDR1 MGHDK, CDR2 SYGVNS. Trimming at V came to 4 bases and at J to 8 bases, leaving 4 bases not matched to a gene. This CDR3 region has 15 residues. This CDR3 reads CASSAGLAGVDEQFF. The CDR3 DNA sequence: TGTGCCAGCAGTGCGGGACTAGCGGGAGTCGATGAGCAGTTCTTC.

The chain carries TRBV29-1 and TRBJ2-7; 10 bases are shared with TRBD1. CDR3 length: 13 residues. J gave up 4 bases and V 4 bases, and 4 bases lay outside the gene matches. Germline V gives CDR1 SQVTM, CDR2 ANQGSEA. CDR3 DNA sequence: TGCAGCGTTGTGAGACAGGGGGCGTACGAGCAGTACTTC. Protein product: CSVVRQGAYEQYF.

V is TRBV6-1 and J is TRBJ1-4; no definite D call. The germline CDR1 and CDR2 sequences are MNHNS and SASEGT. V gave up 2 bases and J gave up 15 bases, with 19 bases separating them. There are 14 residues in the CDR3. The CDR3 sequence is CASSELGRRTAVFF. The CDR3 DNA is TGTGCCAGCAGTGAATTAGGCCGAAGGACGGCAGTGTTTTTT.

V gene TRBV18 combines with J gene TRBJ1-1; tentatively, D is TRBD1 (6 bases). The CDR3 has 12 residues. V lost 3 bases to trimming and J lost 11 bases, with 13 bases between them. From germline, CDR1 is KGHSH and CDR2 LQKENI. The CDR3 loop reads CASSPGAGSAFF. The CDR3 coding sequence is TGTGCCAGCTCACCGGGGGCGGGGTCGGCTTTCTTT.

The rearrangement uses TRBV28 and TRBJ1-2, with D perhaps TRBD1 (5 bases). Trimming removed 6 bases from V and 12 bases from J, with 17 bases in between. Germline V gene data show CDR1 as MDHEN and CDR2 as SYDVKM. CDR3 length equals 12 residues. The CDR3 loop is CASSRDGDLNTF. DNA of the CDR3: TGTGCCAGCAGCCGGGACGGCGACTTAAACACCTTC.

This chain uses TRBV9 with TRBJ2-1; TRBD2 matches at 8 bases. This CDR3 region has 14 residues. Germline V gene lookup returns CDR1 SGDLS and CDR2 YYNGEE. V shed 3 bases, J shed 5 bases, and the junction held 4 bases outside the gene matches. CDR3 protein: CASSALAANNEQFF. Here the CDR3 DNA reads TGTGCCAGCAGCGCACTAGCGGCAAACAATGAGCAGTTCTTC. The full variable domain, completed using reference TRBV9 and TRBJ2-1, is DSGVTQTPKHLITATGQRVTLRCSPRSGDLSVYWYQQSLDQGLQFLIQYYNGEERAKGNILERFSAQQFPDLHSELNLSSLELGDSALYFCASSALAANNEQFFGPGTRLTVL.

The rearrangement uses TRBV29-1 and TRBJ2-5; 9 nucleotides agree with TRBD2. The CDR3 totals 13 residues. Germline CDR1 reads SQVTM; CDR2 reads ANQGSEA. The J segment lost 5 bases and the V segment lost 8 bases, leaving 9 bases of the junction unmatched. The CDR3 loop reads CSLGVAGVETQYF. DNA for the CDR3: TGCAGCCTGGGGGTAGCGGGAGTGGAGACCCAGTACTTC.

The genes are TRBV7-2 and TRBJ2-7, with a weak D call TRBD1 (5 bases). With 2 bases removed from V and 6 bases from J, the gap between germline ends came to 14 bases. Germline-derived CDR1 and CDR2 are SGHTA and FQGNSA. The CDR3 extends over 14 amino acids. DNA of the CDR3: TGTGCCAGCAGCTTATCCAGGGTAGCTGGCGAGCAGTACTTC. It is translated as CASSLSRVAGEQYF.

This chain links TRBV5-1 with TRBJ2-2; D unresolved. In germline, CDR1 is SGHRS, CDR2 YFSETQ. The CDR3 spans 16 residues. The V and J ends lost 6 bases and 3 bases respectively, with 18 bases between them. CDR3 residues: CASTEVARVHTGELFF. CDR3 in DNA: TGCGCCAGCACCGAAGTTGCAAGGGTACACACCGGGGAGCTGTTTTTT.

This clone came up once. The V call is TRBV7-3, the J call TRBJ2-7; possible D gene TRBD1, 5 bases. CDR1 SGHTA and CDR2 FQGTGA come from the germline V gene. The CDR3 has 13 residues. V lost 5 bases and J 1 base, leaving 9 bases between the germline ends. CDR3 sequence (DNA): TGTGCCAGCAGCCCCCGACAGTCCTACGAGCAGTACTTC. Its protein product is CASSPRQSYEQYF.

The V call is TRBV5-1, the J call TRBJ2-2; 9 nucleotides match TRBD2. Germline CDR1 reads SGHRS; CDR2 reads YFSETQ. The CDR3 contains 15 residues. Losses at the gene ends were 7 bases for V and 3 bases for J; bases not matched to a gene: 7. The CDR3 region has the DNA TGCGCCAGCTCGACTAGCGGAGGGGACACCGGGGAGCTGTTTTTT. Protein: CASSTSGGDTGELFF.

The chain carries TRBV5-4 and TRBJ2-5, with 9 bases fitting TRBD1. CDR3 length equals 16 residues. Germline V gives CDR1 SGHNT, CDR2 YYREEE (reference sequence). V dropped 4 bases and J dropped 2; count of bases not matched to a gene: 9. The CDR3 here is CASSRPGTGNQETQYF. The CDR3 coding sequence is TGTGCCAGCAGCCGCCCAGGGACAGGGAATCAAGAGACCCAGTACTTC. Complete variable domain (other parts from reference TRBV5-4 and TRBJ2-5): ETGVTQSPTHLIKTRGQQVTLRCSSQSGHNTVSWYQQALGQGPQFIFQYYREEENGRGNFPPRFSGLQFPNYSSELNVNALELDDSALYLCASSRPGTGNQETQYFGPGTRLLVL.